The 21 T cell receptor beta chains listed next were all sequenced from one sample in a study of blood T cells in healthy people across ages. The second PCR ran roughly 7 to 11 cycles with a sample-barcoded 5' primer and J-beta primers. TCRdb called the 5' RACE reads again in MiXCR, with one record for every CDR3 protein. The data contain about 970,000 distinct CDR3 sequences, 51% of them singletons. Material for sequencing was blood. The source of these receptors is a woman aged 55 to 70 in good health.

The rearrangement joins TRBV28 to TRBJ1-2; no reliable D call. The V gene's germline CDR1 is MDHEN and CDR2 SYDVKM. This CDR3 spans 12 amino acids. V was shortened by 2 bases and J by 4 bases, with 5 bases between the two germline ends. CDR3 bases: TGTGCCAGCAGTTTAACAATCTATGGCTACACCTTC. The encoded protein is CASSLTIYGYTF.

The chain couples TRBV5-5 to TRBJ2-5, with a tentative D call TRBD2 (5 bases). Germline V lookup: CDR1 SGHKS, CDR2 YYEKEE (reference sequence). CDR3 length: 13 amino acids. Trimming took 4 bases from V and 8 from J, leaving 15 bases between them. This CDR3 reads CASSIRAGRTQYF. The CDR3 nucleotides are TGTGCCAGCAGCATTCGGGCGGGTCGAACCCAGTACTTC.

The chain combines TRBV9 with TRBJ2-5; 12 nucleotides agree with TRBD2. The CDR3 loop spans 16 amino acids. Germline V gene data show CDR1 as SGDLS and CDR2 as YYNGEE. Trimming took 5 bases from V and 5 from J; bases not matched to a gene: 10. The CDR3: CASSPASGRAPETQYF. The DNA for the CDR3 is TGTGCCAGCAGTCCGGCTAGCGGGAGGGCCCCCGAGACCCAGTACTTC.

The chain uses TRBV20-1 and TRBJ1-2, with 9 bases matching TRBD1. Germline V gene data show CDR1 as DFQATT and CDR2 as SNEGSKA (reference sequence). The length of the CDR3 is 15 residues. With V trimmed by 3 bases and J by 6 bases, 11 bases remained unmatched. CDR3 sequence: CSASSLGQGFHGYTF. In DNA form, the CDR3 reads TGCAGTGCTAGTTCCTTGGGACAGGGTTTTCATGGCTACACCTTC.

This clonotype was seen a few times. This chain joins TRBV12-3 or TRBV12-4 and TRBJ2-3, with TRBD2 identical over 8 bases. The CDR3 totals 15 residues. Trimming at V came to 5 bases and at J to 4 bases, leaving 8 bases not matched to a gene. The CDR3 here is CASSPLADRADTQYF. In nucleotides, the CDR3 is TGTGCCAGCAGTCCACTAGCGGATAGGGCAGATACGCAGTATTTT.

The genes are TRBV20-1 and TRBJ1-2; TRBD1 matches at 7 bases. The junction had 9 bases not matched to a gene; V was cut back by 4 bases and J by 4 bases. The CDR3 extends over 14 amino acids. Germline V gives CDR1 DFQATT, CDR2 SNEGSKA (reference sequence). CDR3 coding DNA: TGCAGTGCTACTAGACAGGGATGGGGCTATGGCTACACCTTC. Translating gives CSATRQGWGYGYTF.

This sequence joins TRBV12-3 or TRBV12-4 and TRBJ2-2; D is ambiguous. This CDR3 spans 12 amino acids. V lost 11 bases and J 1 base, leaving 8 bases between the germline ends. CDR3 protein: CAQTVNTGELFF. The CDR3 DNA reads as TGTGCCCAGACGGTGAACACCGGGGAGCTGTTTTTT.

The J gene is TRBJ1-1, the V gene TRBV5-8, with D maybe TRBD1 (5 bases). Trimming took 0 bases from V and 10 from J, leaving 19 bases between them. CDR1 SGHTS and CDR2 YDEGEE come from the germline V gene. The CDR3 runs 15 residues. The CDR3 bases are TGTGCCAGCAGCTTGGATAGGAAAGTCAGCCAGGGAGCTTTCTTT. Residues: CASSLDRKVSQGAFF.

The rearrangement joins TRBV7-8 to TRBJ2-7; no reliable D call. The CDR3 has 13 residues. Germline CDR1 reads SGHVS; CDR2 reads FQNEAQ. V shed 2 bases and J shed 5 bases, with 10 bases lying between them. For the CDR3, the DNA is TGTGCCAGCAGCTTACCCAACTTTCACGAGCAGTACTTC. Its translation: CASSLPNFHEQYF. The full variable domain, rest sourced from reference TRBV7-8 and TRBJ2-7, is GAGVSQSPRYKVAKRGQDVALRCDPISGHVSLFWYQQALGQGPEFLTYFQNEAQLDKSGLPSDRFFAERPEGSVSTLKIQRTQQEDSAVYLCASSLPNFHEQYFGPGTRLTVT.

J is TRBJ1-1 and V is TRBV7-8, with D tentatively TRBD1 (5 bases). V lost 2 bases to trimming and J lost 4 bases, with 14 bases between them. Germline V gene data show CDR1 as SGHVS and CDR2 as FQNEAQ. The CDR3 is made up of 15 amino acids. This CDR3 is CASSLRLRGGTEAFF. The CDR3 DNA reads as TGTGCCAGCAGCTTAAGGCTAAGGGGCGGCACTGAAGCTTTCTTT.

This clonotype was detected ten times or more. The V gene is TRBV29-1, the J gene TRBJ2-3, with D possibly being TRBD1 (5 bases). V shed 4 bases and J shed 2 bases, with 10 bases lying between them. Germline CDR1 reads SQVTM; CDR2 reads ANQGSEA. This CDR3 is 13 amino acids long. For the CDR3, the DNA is TGCAGCGTTGGGACACCCAACACAGATACGCAGTATTTT. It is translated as CSVGTPNTDTQYF.

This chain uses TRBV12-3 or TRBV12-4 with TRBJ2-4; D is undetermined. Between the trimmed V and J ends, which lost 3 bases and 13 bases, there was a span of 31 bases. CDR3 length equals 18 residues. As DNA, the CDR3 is TGTGCCAGCAGTTTTTCGATGTTTCGGGCAGGTGTAGCTATGCGGCAGTACTTC. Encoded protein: CASSFSMFRAGVAMRQYF.

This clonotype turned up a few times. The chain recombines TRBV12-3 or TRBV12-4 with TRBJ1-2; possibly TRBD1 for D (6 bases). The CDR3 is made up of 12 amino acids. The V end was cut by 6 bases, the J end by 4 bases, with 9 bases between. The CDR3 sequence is CASSRTAYGYTF. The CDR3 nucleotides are TGTGCCAGCAGCCGGACAGCCTATGGCTACACCTTC.

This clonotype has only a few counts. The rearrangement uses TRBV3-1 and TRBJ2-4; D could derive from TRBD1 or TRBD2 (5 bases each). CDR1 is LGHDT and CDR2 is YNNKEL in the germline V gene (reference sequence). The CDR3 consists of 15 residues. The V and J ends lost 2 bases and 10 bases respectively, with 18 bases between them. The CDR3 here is CASSQQIGLPGIQYF. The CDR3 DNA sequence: TGTGCCAGCAGCCAACAAATAGGACTCCCAGGGATTCAGTACTTC.

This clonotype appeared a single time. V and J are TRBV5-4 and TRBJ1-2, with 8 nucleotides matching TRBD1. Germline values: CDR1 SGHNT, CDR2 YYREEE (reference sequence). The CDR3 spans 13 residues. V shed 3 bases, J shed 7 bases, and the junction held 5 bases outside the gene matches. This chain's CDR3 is CASSSETGVGYTF. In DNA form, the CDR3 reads TGTGCCAGCAGCTCAGAGACAGGGGTTGGCTACACCTTC.

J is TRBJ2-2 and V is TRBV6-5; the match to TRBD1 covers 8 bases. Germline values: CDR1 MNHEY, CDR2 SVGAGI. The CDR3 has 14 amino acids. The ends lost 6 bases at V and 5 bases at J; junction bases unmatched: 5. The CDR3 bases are TGTGCCAGCAGGAGGACAGGGCGGACCGGGGAGCTGTTTTTT. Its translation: CASRRTGRTGELFF.

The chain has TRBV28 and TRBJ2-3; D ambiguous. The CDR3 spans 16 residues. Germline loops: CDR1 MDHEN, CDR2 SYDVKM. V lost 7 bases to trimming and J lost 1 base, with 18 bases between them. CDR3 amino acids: CASNFGVVQRTDTQYF. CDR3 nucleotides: TGTGCCAGCAACTTTGGGGTGGTTCAACGCACAGATACGCAGTATTTT.

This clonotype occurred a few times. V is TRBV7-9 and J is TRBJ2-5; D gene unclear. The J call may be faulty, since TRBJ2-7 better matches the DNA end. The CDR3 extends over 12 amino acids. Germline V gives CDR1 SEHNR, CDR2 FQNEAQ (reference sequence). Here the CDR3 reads CASEGRTYEQYF. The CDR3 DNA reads TGTGCCAGCGAAGGACGCACCTACGAGCAGTACTTC.

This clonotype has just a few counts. CDR3 sequence (DNA): TGTGCCAGCGGGGACTGGAAACAAGAGACCCAGTACTTC. Translated, it gives CASGDWKQETQYF. The chain combines TRBV6-2 or TRBV6-3 with TRBJ2-5, with D maybe TRBD2 (6 bases). Germline lookup yields CDR1 MNHEY and CDR2 SVGEGT. The CDR3 has 13 residues. Between the trimmed V and J ends, which lost 8 bases and 2 bases, there was a span of 12 bases.

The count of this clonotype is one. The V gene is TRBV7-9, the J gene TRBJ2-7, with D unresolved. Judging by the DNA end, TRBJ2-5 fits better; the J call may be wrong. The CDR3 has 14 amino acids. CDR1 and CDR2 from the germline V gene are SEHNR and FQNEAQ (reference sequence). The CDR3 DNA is TGTGCCAGCAGCTTAATAGGTCAGCAAGAGACCCAGTACTTC. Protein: CASSLIGQQETQYF.

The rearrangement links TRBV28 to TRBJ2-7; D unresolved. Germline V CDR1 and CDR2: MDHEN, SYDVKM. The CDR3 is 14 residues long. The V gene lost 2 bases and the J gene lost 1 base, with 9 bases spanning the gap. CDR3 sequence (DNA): TGTGCCAGCAGTTTACACGGTGGGTCCTACGAGCAGTACTTC. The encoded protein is CASSLHGGSYEQYF.